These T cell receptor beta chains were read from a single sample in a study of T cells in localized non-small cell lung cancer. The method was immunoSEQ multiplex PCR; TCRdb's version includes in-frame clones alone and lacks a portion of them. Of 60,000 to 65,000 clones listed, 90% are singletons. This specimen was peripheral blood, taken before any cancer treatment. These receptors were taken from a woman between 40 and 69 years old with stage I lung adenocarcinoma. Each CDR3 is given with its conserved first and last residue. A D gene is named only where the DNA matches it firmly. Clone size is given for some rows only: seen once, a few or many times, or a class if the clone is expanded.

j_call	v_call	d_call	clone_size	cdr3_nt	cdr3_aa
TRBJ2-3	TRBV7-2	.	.	TGTGCCAGCAGCTCCCGTAGGGACTCTCTAAACACAGATACGCAGTATTTT	CASSSRRDSLNTDTQYF
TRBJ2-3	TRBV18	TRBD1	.	TGTGCCAGCTCATCAACGGGACAGTCCTTTTCCACAGATACGCAGTATTTT	CASSSTGQSFSTDTQYF
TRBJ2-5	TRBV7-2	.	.	TGTGCCAGCAGCTACCGACAGAAAAGAGAGACCCAGTACTTC	CASSYRQKRETQYF
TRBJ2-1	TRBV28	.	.	TGTGCCAGCAGACACCCCCTGGGGCAGCAGTTCTTC	CASRHPLGQQFF
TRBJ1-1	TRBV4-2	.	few	TGTGCCAGCAGCCCAGGACAGACACGAGGAGCTTTCTTT	CASSPGQTRGAFF
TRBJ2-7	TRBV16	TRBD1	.	TGTGCCAGCAGCCAAACTATCAGGGGGCGGCCCTACGAGCAGTACTTC	CASSQTIRGRPYEQYF
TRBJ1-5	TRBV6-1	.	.	TGTGCCAGCAGCGCCTCTGCGGGTTATCAGCCCCAGCATTTT	CASSASAGYQPQHF
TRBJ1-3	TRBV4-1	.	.	TGCGCCAGCAGCCAAGATAGACAGACCGGCTCTGGAAACACCATATATTTT	CASSQDRQTGSGNTIYF
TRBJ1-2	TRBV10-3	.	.	TGTGCCATCAGTGAGGAGACAATCTATGGCTACACCTTC	CAISEETIYGYTF
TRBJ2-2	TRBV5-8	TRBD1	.	TGTGCCAGCAGCTTGTATCCAGGGGGCGCTTACACCGGGGAGCTGTTTTTT	CASSLYPGGAYTGELFF
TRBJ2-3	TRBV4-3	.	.	TGCGCCAGCAGCCAAGGGTGGAGGGCGCCGAGCGCAGATACGCAGTATTTT	CASSQGWRAPSADTQYF
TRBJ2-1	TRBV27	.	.	TGTGCCAGCAGGCTCAGGGGCGAAGGGTCCTACAATGAGCAGTTCTTC	CASRLRGEGSYNEQFF
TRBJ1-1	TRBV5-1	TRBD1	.	TGCGCCAGCAGCTTACAGGGGTCCACTGAAGCTTTCTTT	CASSLQGSTEAFF
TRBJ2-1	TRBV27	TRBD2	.	TGTGCCAGCAGTTTAGGGGTTACCGGGACTAAATTCTTC	CASSLGVTGTKFF
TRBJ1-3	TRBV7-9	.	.	TGTGCCAGCAGCCCACGACTCAGGAGCTCTGGAAACACCATATATTTT	CASSPRLRSSGNTIYF
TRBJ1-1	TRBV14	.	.	TGTGCCAGCAGAGACGTCAGAGGCGGGAACACTGAAGCTTTCTTT	CASRDVRGGNTEAFF
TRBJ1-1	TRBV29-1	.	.	TGCAGCGTACGAGGGGGCACTGAAGCTTTCTTT	CSVRGGTEAFF
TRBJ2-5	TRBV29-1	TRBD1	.	TGCAGCGTCACGGCCAAGACAGGGCAAGAGACCCAGTACTTC	CSVTAKTGQETQYF
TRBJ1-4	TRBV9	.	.	TGTGCCAGCAGCGTCGGACTAGCGGGATCGAGTAATGAAAAACTGTTTTTT	CASSVGLAGSSNEKLFF
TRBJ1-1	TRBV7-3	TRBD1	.	TGTGCCAGCAGTTCACTAGGGACAGAGAACACTGAAGCTTTCTTT	CASSSLGTENTEAFF
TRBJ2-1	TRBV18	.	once	TGTGCCAGCTCACCACTATATAGCGCTAACAATGAGCAGTTCTTC	CASSPLYSANNEQFF
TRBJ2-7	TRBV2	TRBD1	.	TGTGCCAGCAGTGATCTCCGGACAGGGGTTAACGAGCAGTACTTC	CASSDLRTGVNEQYF
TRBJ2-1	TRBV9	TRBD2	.	TGTGCCAGCAGCGCGGTGGTAGCGGGGATCAATGAGCAGTTCTTC	CASSAVVAGINEQFF
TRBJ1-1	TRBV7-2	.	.	TGTGCCAGCAGCCTACAGGGTCCCTCTAACACTGAAGCTTTCTTT	CASSLQGPSNTEAFF
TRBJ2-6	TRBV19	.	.	TGTGCCAGTAGTGGACCCAACTCTGGGGCCAACGTCCTGACTTTC	CASSGPNSGANVLTF
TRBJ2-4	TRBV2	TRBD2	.	TGTGCCAGCAGTGAAGGGACTAGCGGGAGGAACATTCAGTACTTC	CASSEGTSGRNIQYF
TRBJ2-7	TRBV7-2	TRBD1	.	TGTGCCAGCAGCTTAGATGGCCCGGGACAGGGCTCCGAGCAGTACTTC	CASSLDGPGQGSEQYF
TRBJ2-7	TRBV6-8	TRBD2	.	TGTGCCAGCCCGGGACTAGCGTATTCCTACGAGCAGTACTTC	CASPGLAYSYEQYF
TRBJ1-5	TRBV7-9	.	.	TGTGCCAGCAGCTTACCTCGGGATTATAGCAATCAGCCCCAGCATTTT	CASSLPRDYSNQPQHF
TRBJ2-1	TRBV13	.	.	TGTGCCAGCAGTTCCGCCCGCAGCGTTAGCTCCTACAATGAGCAGTTCTTC	CASSSARSVSSYNEQFF
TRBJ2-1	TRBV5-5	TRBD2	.	TGTGCCAGCAGCCCGCCTAATAGCGGGGACAATGAGCAGTTCTTC	CASSPPNSGDNEQFF
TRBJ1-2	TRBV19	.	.	TGTGCCCCCAAACCTAAGCTGGGGGGCCTTAACTATGGCTACACCTTC	CAPKPKLGGLNYGYTF
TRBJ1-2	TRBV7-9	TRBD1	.	TGTGCCAGCAGCTTAGGACAGGGCTCCTATGGCTACACCTTC	CASSLGQGSYGYTF
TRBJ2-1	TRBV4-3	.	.	TGCGCCAGCAGCCAAGGCCAAGATAACTACAATGAGCAGTTCTTC	CASSQGQDNYNEQFF
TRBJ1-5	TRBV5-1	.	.	TGCGCCAGCAGTTTGGAGGGGACGAGAGGGCAGCCCCAGCATTTT	CASSLEGTRGQPQHF
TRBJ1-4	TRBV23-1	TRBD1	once	TGCGCCAGCAGAGCCTCCCCGGGACAGGTCAATGAAAAACTGTTTTTT	CASRASPGQVNEKLFF
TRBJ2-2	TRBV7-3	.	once	TGTGCCAGCAGCCCTACCCAGAACACCGGGGAGCTGTTTTTT	CASSPTQNTGELFF